The sequence of this TCR beta chain was determined in a study of blood T cell repertoires in COVID-19. Study context: From T cells, B-cell-depleted T cells, or PBMCs came the material, which was cDNA or gDNA.

TCRdb's table, derived via immunoSEQ multiplex PCR, lists solely in-frame clones and lacks some. The top ten clones hold under 9.5% of a sample with 150,000 to 200,000 clones, roughly 85% of them seen once. This CDR3 comprises 17 residues. The germline gives CDR1 SSHAT, CDR2 FNYEAQ (reference sequence). Trimming shortened V by 1 base and J by 4 bases, and 19 bases separated the two germline ends. Sequencing used peripheral blood. The receptor's source is a man between 50 and 59 years old with active or convalescent COVID-19. The chain joins TRBV7-7 to TRBJ1-1; D unclear. CDR3 loop: CASSLEGRFGEATEAFF. CDR3 DNA sequence: TGTGCCAGCAGCTTAGAAGGTAGGTTCGGGGAGGCCACTGAAGCTTTCTTT.